This entry concerns a single TCR beta chain. As for time point: newly diagnosed GD, antithyroid drugs for less than 3 months. PBMC-derived RNA was used for the TCR library. The data were obtained in a study of regulatory T cells in long-lasting Graves disease. Construction of TCR beta libraries relied on iRepertoire HTBI primers and on Arm-PCR targeting CDR3 regions. Via MiXCR, TCRdb re-called the multiplex PCR reads, giving one row per CDR3 protein. Here the sample spans approximately 400,000 distinct CDR3 sequences, under 15% being singletons. The same sample was also studied in work on T cells in Graves' hyperthyroidism and ophthalmopathy.

The specimen was peripheral blood mononuclear cells (PBMCs), collected at new diagnosis, from a patient treated with antithyroid drugs. The sequence was obtained from a woman in her thirties with Graves disease.

The chain's CDR3 is CASNRRWADRSGANVLTF. In DNA form, the CDR3 reads TGTGCCAGCAACAGACGATGGGCAGACCGCTCTGGGGCCAACGTCCTGACTTTC. The genes are TRBV6-4 and TRBJ2-6; unclear D gene. The CDR3 is 18 residues long. Per the germline V gene, CDR1 is MRHNA and CDR2 is SNTAGT. V was shortened by 7 bases and J by 0 bases, with 19 bases between the two germline ends.